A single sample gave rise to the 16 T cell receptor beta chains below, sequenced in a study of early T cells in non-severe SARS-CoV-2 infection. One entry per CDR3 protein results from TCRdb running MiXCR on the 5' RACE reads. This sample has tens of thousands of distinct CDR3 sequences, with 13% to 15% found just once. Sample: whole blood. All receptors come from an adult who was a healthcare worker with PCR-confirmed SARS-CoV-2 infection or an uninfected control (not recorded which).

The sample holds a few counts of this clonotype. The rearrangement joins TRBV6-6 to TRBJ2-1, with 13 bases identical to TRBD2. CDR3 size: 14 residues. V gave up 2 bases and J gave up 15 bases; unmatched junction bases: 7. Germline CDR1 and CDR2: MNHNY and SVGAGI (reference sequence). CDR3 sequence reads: CASSYPTSGGLVFF. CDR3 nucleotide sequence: TGTGCCAGCAGTTACCCGACTAGCGGGGGGTTGGTGTTCTTC.

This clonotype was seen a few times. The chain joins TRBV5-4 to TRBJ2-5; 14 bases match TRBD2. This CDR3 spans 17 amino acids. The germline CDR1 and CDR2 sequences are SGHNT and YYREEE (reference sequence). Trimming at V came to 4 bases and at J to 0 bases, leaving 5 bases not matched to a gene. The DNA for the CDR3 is TGTGCCAGCAGCCCGACTAGCGGGGGGGCGTACCAAGAGACCCAGTACTTC. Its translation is CASSPTSGGAYQETQYF.

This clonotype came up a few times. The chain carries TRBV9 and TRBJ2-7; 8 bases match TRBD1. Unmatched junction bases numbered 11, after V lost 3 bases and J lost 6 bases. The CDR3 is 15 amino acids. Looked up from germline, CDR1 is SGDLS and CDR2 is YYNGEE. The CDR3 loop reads CASSDRPTGDCEQYF. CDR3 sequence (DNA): TGTGCCAGCAGCGACCGACCGACAGGGGATTGCGAGCAGTACTTC.

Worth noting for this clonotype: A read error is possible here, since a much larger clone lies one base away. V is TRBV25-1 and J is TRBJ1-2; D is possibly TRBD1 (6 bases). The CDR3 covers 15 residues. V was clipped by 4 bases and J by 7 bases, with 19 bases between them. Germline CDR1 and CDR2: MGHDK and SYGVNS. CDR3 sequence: CASSGYLQGGVGYTF. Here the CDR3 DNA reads TGTGCCAGCAGTGGATATTTACAGGGTGGTGTTGGCTACACCTTC.

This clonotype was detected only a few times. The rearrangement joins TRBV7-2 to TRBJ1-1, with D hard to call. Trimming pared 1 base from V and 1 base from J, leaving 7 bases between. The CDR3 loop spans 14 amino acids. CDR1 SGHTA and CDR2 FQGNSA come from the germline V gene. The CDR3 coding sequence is TGTGCCAGCAGCTTAGGGCGGACGAACACTGAAGCTTTCTTT. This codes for CASSLGRTNTEAFF. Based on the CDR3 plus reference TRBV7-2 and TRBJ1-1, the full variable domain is GAGVSQSPSNKVTEKGKDVELRCDPISGHTALYWYRQSLGQGLEFLIYFQGNSAPDKSGLPSDRFSAERTGGSVSTLTIQRTQQEDSAVYLCASSLGRTNTEAFFGQGTRLTVV.

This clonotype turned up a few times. CDR3 amino acids: CASRFLDSGPLHF. CDR3 sequence (DNA): TGCGCCAGCAGGTTCTTGGACAGCGGACCCCTCCACTTT. V and J are TRBV4-3 and TRBJ1-6; a weak D match, TRBD1 (6 bases). CDR1 is LGHNA and CDR2 is YSLEER in the germline V gene. The V and J ends lost 6 bases and 12 bases respectively, with 15 bases between them. This CDR3 contains 13 residues.

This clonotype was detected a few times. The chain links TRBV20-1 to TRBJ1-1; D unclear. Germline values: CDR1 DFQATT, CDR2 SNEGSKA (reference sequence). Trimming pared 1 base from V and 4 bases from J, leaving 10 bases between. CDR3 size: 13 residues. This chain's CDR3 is CSARGIWATEAFF. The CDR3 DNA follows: TGCAGTGCTAGAGGGATCTGGGCCACTGAAGCTTTCTTT.

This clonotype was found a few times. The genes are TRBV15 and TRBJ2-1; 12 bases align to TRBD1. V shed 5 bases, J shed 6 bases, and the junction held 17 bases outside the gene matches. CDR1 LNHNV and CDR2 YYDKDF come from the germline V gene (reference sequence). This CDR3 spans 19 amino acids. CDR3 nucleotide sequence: TGTGCCACCAGCTTCCGCCAACATTACGGGACAGGGGGCCTCAATGAGCAGTTCTTC. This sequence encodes CATSFRQHYGTGGLNEQFF.

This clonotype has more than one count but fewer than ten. CDR3 amino acids: CASRRDRAQETQYF. The CDR3 DNA follows: TGTGCCAGCAGACGGGACAGGGCACAAGAGACCCAGTACTTC. The chain is built from TRBV2 and TRBJ2-5; 9 nucleotides line up with TRBD1. Per the germline V gene, CDR1 is SNHLY and CDR2 is FYNNEI. J lost 2 bases, V lost 6 bases, and 4 bases had no gene match. The length of the CDR3 is 14 residues.

The CDR3 sequence: CATSVRATNTGELFF. Here the CDR3 DNA reads TGTGCCACCTCAGTTCGGGCAACGAACACCGGGGAGCTGTTTTTT. The chain joins TRBV6-2 or TRBV6-3 to TRBJ2-2; D uncertain. The germline gives CDR1 MNHEY, CDR2 SVGEGT. Trimming took 10 bases from V and 0 from J, leaving 15 bases between them. The CDR3 sequence is 15 residues long.

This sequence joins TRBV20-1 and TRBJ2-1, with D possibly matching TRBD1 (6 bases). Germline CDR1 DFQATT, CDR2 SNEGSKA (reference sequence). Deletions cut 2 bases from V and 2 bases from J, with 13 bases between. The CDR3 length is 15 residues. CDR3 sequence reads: CSARKTDSAYNEQFF. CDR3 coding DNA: TGCAGTGCTAGAAAGACGGACAGCGCCTACAATGAGCAGTTCTTC.

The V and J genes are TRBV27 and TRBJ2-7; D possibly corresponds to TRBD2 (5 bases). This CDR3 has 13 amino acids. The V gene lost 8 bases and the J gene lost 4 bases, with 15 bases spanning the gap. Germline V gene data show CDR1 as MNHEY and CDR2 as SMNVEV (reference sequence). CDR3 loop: CASGFGGAYEQYF. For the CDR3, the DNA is TGTGCCAGCGGGTTCGGAGGCGCATACGAGCAGTACTTC.

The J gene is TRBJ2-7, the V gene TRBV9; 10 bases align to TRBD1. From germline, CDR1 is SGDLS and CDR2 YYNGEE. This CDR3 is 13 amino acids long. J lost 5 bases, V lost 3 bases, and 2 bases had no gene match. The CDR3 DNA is TGTGCCAGCAGCGCCGGGACAGGGGACGAGCAGTACTTC. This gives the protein CASSAGTGDEQYF.

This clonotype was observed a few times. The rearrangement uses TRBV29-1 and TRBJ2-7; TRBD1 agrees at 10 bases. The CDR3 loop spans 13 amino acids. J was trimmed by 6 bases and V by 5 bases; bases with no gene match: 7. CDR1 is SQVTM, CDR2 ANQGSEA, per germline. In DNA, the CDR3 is TGCAGCGTTCTGGAGACAGGGGGCATCGAGCAGTACTTC. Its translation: CSVLETGGIEQYF.

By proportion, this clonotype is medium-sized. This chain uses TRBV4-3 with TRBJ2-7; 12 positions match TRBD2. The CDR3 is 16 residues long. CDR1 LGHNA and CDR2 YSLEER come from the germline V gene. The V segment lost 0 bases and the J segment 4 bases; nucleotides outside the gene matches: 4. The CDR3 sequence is CASSQDATSGGYEQYF. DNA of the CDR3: TGCGCCAGCAGCCAAGATGCGACTAGCGGGGGATACGAGCAGTACTTC.

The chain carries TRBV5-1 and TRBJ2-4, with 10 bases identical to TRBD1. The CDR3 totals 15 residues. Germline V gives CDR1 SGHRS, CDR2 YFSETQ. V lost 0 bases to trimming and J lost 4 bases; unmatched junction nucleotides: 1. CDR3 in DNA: TGCGCCAGCAGCTTGGCGGGACAGGGGAAAAACATTCAGTACTTC. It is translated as CASSLAGQGKNIQYF.